This passage covers 25 T cell receptor beta chains from one sample sequenced in a study of shared clonotypes between healthy human individuals. CD45RO negativity and positive selection for CCR7 defined naive CD8 cells, a population that excluded terminally differentiated effector memory CD45RA+ cells. The data were produced by immunoSEQ multiplex PCR, yet TCRdb's version contains in-frame clones alone and is incomplete. The sample lists around 610,000 clones; roughly 96% were seen once. The sample was naive CD8+ T cells sorted from blood. These TCRs come from a woman aged 25 to 39 in good health.

V usage is TRBV5-8 and J usage is TRBJ1-3; D is unclear. Germline CDR1 and CDR2: SGHTS and YDEGEE. The CDR3 has 12 amino acids. The V and J ends lost 0 bases and 8 bases respectively, with 6 bases between them. This CDR3 is CASSLVVDTIYF. The CDR3 nucleotides read TGTGCCAGCAGCTTGGTTGTGGACACCATATATTTT.

Here the CDR3 reads CSVVAGGIYEQYF. CDR3 in DNA: TGCAGCGTTGTTGCAGGGGGGATCTACGAGCAGTACTTC. The rearrangement joins TRBV29-1 to TRBJ2-5; TRBD1 might be the D (7 bases). With the DNA end fitting TRBJ2-7 better, the J assignment may be wrong. This CDR3 region has 13 residues. The germline CDR1 and CDR2 sequences are SQVTM and ANQGSEA.

The rearrangement joins TRBV28 to TRBJ2-3, with D perhaps TRBD1 (6 bases). V was pared by 5 bases and J by 2 bases, with 14 bases between. Germline lookup yields CDR1 MDHEN and CDR2 SYDVKM. This CDR3 spans 15 amino acids. The CDR3 DNA is TGTGCCAGCAGTGAGGGAACAGGGTTCACAGATACGCAGTATTTT. It specifies CASSEGTGFTDTQYF.

Written as DNA, the CDR3 is TGTGCCAGCAGTGAAATGGAGGGGGGGGCCACAGATACGCAGTATTTT. Amino acid sequence: CASSEMEGGATDTQYF. This rearrangement joins TRBV2 to TRBJ2-3; a weak D match, TRBD2 (7 bases). Looked up from germline, CDR1 is SNHLY and CDR2 is FYNNEI. CDR3 length: 16 residues. V lost 2 bases and J 2 bases, leaving 14 bases between the germline ends.

This chain links TRBV9 with TRBJ1-1; no firm D call. The germline V and J ends were trimmed by 0 bases and 1 base, with 7 bases remaining between them. The CDR3 is made up of 14 amino acids. Germline CDR1 and CDR2: SGDLS and YYNGEE. CDR3 nucleotides: TGTGCCAGCAGCGTAGACAGACCGAACACTGAAGCTTTCTTT. This translates into CASSVDRPNTEAFF.

This chain links TRBV15 with TRBJ2-3, with TRBD2 as a possible D gene (6 bases). CDR1 is LNHNV and CDR2 is YYDKDF in the germline V gene (reference sequence). The ends were cut back, 1 base at V and 3 bases at J, with 11 bases in the middle. The CDR3 covers 15 residues. CDR3 sequence: CATSRVASETDTQYF. CDR3 coding DNA: TGTGCCACCAGCAGAGTGGCTAGCGAGACAGATACGCAGTATTTT.

V and J are TRBV27 and TRBJ2-3, with TRBD1 matching 9 bases. This CDR3 is built from 12 residues. The V gene end was trimmed by 8 bases and the J gene end by 4 bases; junction bases not matched to a gene: 1. The V gene's germline CDR1 is MNHEY and CDR2 SMNVEV (reference sequence). The CDR3 DNA is TGTGCCAGCTGGACAGGGGCAGATACGCAGTATTTT. Amino acids: CASWTGADTQYF.

The genes are TRBV28 and TRBJ1-1; maybe TRBD1 (6 bases). Between the trimmed V and J ends, which lost 3 bases and 7 bases, there was a span of 9 bases. The CDR3 sequence is 12 residues long. Germline V gene sequence: CDR1 MDHEN, CDR2 SYDVKM. CDR3 sequence: CASSLGALEAFF. CDR3 DNA sequence: TGTGCCAGCAGTTTGGGGGCCCTTGAAGCTTTCTTT.

This chain uses TRBV7-8 with TRBJ2-7, with 8 bases matching TRBD1. The germline V gene has CDR1 SGHVS and CDR2 FQNEAQ. The length of the CDR3 is 14 residues. Trimming at V came to 3 bases and at J to 6 bases, leaving 7 bases not matched to a gene. The CDR3 sequence is CASSLWQGAVEQYF. The DNA for the CDR3 is TGTGCCAGCAGCTTGTGGCAGGGGGCGGTCGAGCAGTACTTC.

The chain couples TRBV16 to TRBJ2-1; 10 positions agree with TRBD2. The CDR3 sequence is 16 residues long. V gave up 1 base and J gave up 8 bases; unmatched junction bases: 8. Germline CDR1 KGHSY, CDR2 FQNENV. CDR3: CASSQFSSGSTYEQFF. For the CDR3, the DNA is TGTGCCAGCAGCCAATTCTCTAGCGGGAGTACCTATGAGCAGTTCTTC.

J is TRBJ2-1 and V is TRBV5-6; 7 bases are shared with TRBD1. V was clipped by 0 bases and J by 4 bases; unmatched bases: 4. There are 15 residues in the CDR3. Germline V lookup: CDR1 SGHDT, CDR2 YYEEEE. The CDR3 region has the DNA TGTGCCAGCAGCTTGGTGGGACAGTCATACAATGAGCAGTTCTTC. As protein: CASSLVGQSYNEQFF.

The gene calls are TRBV28 and TRBJ1-3, with D perhaps matching TRBD1 (5 bases). Trimming removed 2 bases from V and 0 bases from J, with 8 bases in between. The CDR3 length is 15 residues. CDR1 is MDHEN, CDR2 SYDVKM, per germline. CDR3: CASSLQGYSGNTIYF. The CDR3 DNA reads TGTGCCAGCAGTTTACAGGGCTACTCTGGAAACACCATATATTTT.

The chain combines TRBV4-1 with TRBJ2-7; 8 bases are a match to TRBD2. The length of the CDR3 is 15 residues. CDR1 and CDR2 (germline): MGHRA, YSYEKL. V dropped 1 base and J dropped 7; count of bases not matched to a gene: 9. The CDR3 reads CASSQGAGLAGEQYF. The CDR3 DNA reads TGCGCCAGCAGCCAAGGGGCAGGACTAGCTGGGGAGCAGTACTTC.

The chain recombines TRBV28 with TRBJ2-7, with TRBD2 matching over 10 bases. Germline V gene lookup returns CDR1 MDHEN and CDR2 SYDVKM. The CDR3 consists of 16 residues. V gave up 2 bases and J gave up 5 bases; unmatched junction bases: 9. The CDR3 sequence is CASSLRASGRLHEQYF. For the CDR3, the DNA is TGTGCCAGCAGTTTACGTGCTAGCGGGAGACTCCACGAGCAGTACTTC.

CDR3 nucleotides: TGTGCCAGCAGTTTCGTGACAGGGGGGAACACTGAAGCTTTCTTT. This translates into CASSFVTGGNTEAFF. V usage is TRBV6-5 and J usage is TRBJ1-1; 9 nucleotides line up with TRBD1. Germline CDR1 MNHEY, CDR2 SVGAGI. V shed 4 bases, J shed 1 base, and the junction held 4 bases outside the gene matches. This CDR3 has 15 residues.

The chain employs TRBV7-9 and TRBJ2-7, with D maybe TRBD1 (6 bases). Germline CDR1 reads SEHNR; CDR2 reads FQNEAQ (reference sequence). V lost 5 bases, J lost 3 bases, and 14 bases lay in between. The CDR3 loop spans 14 amino acids. The CDR3 DNA sequence: TGTGCCAGCAGCCTCACGGGACACCTCTACGAGCAGTACTTC. Encoded protein: CASSLTGHLYEQYF.

The V call is TRBV14, the J call TRBJ2-3; D remains unclear. Between the trimmed V and J ends, which lost 4 bases and 6 bases, there was a span of 14 bases. Germline V lookup: CDR1 SGHDN, CDR2 FVKESK. This CDR3 is built from 14 residues. The CDR3 region is CASSPGSRADTQYF. The CDR3 coding sequence is TGTGCCAGCAGCCCGGGCTCTCGGGCGGATACGCAGTATTTT.

The rearrangement links TRBV4-1 to TRBJ2-7, with D maybe TRBD2 (5 bases). V lost 2 bases and J lost 5, with 13 bases in between. The CDR3 spans 14 residues. The germline V gene has CDR1 MGHRA and CDR2 YSYEKL. In DNA, the CDR3 is TGCGCCAGCAGCCAAACGACGGGGTGGGACGAGCAGTACTTC. Translating gives CASSQTTGWDEQYF.

This chain joins TRBV14 and TRBJ2-1; D not certain. V was cut by 1 base and J by 0 bases, with 7 bases left in between. CDR1 and CDR2 from the germline V gene are SGHDN and FVKESK. CDR3 length equals 15 residues. The CDR3 here is CASSQGSSSYNEQFF. DNA for the CDR3: TGTGCCAGCAGCCAAGGGTCCAGCTCCTACAATGAGCAGTTCTTC.

The chain links TRBV9 to TRBJ2-3, with a tentative D call TRBD2 (6 bases). The CDR3 runs to 17 residues. Germline V gene sequence: CDR1 SGDLS, CDR2 YYNGEE. With 3 bases removed from V and 0 bases from J, the gap between germline ends came to 17 bases. In nucleotides, the CDR3 is TGTGCCAGCAGCGAGCAATGGGGCGGGACCAGCACAGATACGCAGTATTTT. Its translation is CASSEQWGGTSTDTQYF.

This chain links TRBV28 with TRBJ2-7, with 7 bases that match TRBD1. Trimming at V came to 6 bases and at J to 2 bases, leaving 7 bases not matched to a gene. Germline-derived CDR1 and CDR2 are MDHEN and SYDVKM. The CDR3 extends over 14 amino acids. For the CDR3, the DNA is TGTGCCAGCAGAGATCCACAGGGGACCTACGAGCAGTACTTC. Encoded protein: CASRDPQGTYEQYF.

The chain couples TRBV27 to TRBJ1-1; D might be TRBD1 (5 bases). The germline V and J ends were trimmed by 3 bases and 3 bases, with 8 bases remaining between them. The CDR3 covers 13 residues. Germline lookup yields CDR1 MNHEY and CDR2 SMNVEV (reference sequence). The CDR3 region is CASSFSGYTEAFF. The CDR3 DNA follows: TGTGCCAGCAGTTTTTCAGGGTACACTGAAGCTTTCTTT.

This clone was seen more than once but under ten times. The chain recombines TRBV9 with TRBJ2-3, with TRBD2 identical over 7 bases. CDR1 is SGDLS and CDR2 is YYNGEE in the germline V gene. V gave up 0 bases and J gave up 0 bases; unmatched junction bases: 1. This CDR3 has 15 residues. DNA of the CDR3: TGTGCCAGCAGCGTAGGTAGCGGGAGCACAGATACGCAGTATTTT. It yields the protein CASSVGSGSTDTQYF.

The chain carries TRBV25-1 and TRBJ1-5; TRBD1 matches at 7 bases. J was trimmed by 1 base and V by 3 bases; bases with no gene match: 0. In germline, CDR1 is MGHDK, CDR2 SYGVNS. This CDR3 is 14 amino acids long. CDR3 protein: CASSETGSNQPQHF. CDR3 sequence (DNA): TGTGCCAGCAGTGAGACAGGGAGCAATCAGCCCCAGCATTTT.

The chain uses TRBV5-1 and TRBJ2-2, with 7 bases identical to TRBD1. J lost 5 bases, V lost 3 bases, and 16 bases had no gene match. There are 18 residues in the CDR3. Germline V CDR1 and CDR2: SGHRS, YFSETQ. The CDR3 DNA reads as TGCGCCAGCAGCTCCATGACAGGGTGGCGAACGGGGACCGGGGAGCTGTTTTTT. This translates into CASSSMTGWRTGTGELFF.